The subject of this entry is one T cell receptor beta chain. Its target is not known. The sample comes from a study of Ad26.COV2.S vaccination and SARS-CoV-2 variants. Study details: The study gave Ad26.COV2.S intramuscularly, once or twice 56 days apart. Study results and caveats: Vaccine and placebo groups showed comparable non-spike TCR breadth.

Using immunoSEQ multiplex PCR, the repertoire was profiled, and TCRdb retains in-frame clones only, with some absent. The table records about 430,000 clones, 80% to 95% of them present only once. The CDR3 has 14 residues. Trimming pared 0 bases from V and 4 bases from J, leaving 11 bases between. CDR1 SGDLS and CDR2 YYNGEE come from the germline V gene. Treatment of the sample: 15 to 20 received Ad26.COV2.S at low or high dose, single or two shots; roughly 5 received placebo; per-sample allocation not given. Day 63 after the first injection of vaccine or placebo was the sampling time. The study used a vaccine consisting of an Ad26 vector that expressed Wuhan-strain SARS-CoV-2 spike.

Specimen: peripheral blood, collected in a trial of Ad26.COV2.S vaccine versus placebo. The gene calls are TRBV9 and TRBJ2-7, with a possible D match to TRBD2 (5 bases). This receptor was obtained from a person between 18 and 65 years old who received the Ad26.COV2.S COVID-19 vaccine or a placebo. The CDR3 loop reads CASSVAGERYEQYF. As DNA, the CDR3 is TGTGCCAGCAGCGTAGCTGGGGAGAGGTACGAGCAGTACTTC. The complete variable domain, with remaining parts taken from reference TRBV9 and TRBJ2-7, reads DSGVTQTPKHLITATGQRVTLRCSPRSGDLSVYWYQQSLDQGLQFLIQYYNGEERAKGNILERFSAQQFPDLHSELNLSSLELGDSALYFCASSVAGERYEQYFGPGTRLTVT.